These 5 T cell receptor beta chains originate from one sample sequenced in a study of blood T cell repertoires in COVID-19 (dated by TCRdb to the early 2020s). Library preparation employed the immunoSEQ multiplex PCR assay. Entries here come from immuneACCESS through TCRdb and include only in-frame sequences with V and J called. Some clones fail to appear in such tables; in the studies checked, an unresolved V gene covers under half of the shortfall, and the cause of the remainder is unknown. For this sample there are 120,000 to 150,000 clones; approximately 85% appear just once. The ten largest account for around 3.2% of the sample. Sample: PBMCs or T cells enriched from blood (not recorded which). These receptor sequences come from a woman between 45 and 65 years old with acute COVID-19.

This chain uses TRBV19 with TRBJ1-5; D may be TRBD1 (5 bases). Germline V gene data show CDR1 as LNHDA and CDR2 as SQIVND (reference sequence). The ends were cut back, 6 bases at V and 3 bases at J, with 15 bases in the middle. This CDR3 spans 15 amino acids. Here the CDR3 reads CASRRDSQINQPQHF. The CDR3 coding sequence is TGTGCCAGTAGAAGAGACAGCCAAATCAATCAGCCCCAGCATTTT.

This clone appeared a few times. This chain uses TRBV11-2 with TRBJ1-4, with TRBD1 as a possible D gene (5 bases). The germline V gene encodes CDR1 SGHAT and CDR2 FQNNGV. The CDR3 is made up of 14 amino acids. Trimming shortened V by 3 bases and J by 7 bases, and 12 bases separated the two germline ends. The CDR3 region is CASSFIGGTEKLFF. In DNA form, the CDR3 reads TGTGCCAGCAGCTTTATCGGGGGAACTGAAAAACTGTTTTTT.

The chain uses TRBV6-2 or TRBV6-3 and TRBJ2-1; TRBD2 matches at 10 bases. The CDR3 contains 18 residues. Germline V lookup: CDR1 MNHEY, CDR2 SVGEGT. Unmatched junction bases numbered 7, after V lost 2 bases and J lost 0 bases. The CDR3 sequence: CASSYGLAGVFSYNEQFF. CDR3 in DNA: TGTGCCAGCAGTTACGGGCTAGCGGGAGTTTTCTCCTACAATGAGCAGTTCTTC.

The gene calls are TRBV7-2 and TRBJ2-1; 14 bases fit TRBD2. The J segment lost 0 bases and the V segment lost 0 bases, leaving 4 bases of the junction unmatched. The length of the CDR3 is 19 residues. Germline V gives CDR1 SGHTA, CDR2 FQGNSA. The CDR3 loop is CASSLALGTSGSSYNEQFF. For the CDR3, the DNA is TGTGCCAGCAGCTTAGCCCTCGGGACTAGCGGGAGCTCCTACAATGAGCAGTTCTTC.

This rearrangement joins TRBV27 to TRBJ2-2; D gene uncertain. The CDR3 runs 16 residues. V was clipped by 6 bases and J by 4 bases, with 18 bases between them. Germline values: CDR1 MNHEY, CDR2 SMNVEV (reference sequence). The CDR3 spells CASRFTLGSPTGELFF. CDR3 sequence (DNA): TGTGCCAGCAGATTCACCCTCGGGTCTCCCACCGGGGAGCTGTTTTTT.